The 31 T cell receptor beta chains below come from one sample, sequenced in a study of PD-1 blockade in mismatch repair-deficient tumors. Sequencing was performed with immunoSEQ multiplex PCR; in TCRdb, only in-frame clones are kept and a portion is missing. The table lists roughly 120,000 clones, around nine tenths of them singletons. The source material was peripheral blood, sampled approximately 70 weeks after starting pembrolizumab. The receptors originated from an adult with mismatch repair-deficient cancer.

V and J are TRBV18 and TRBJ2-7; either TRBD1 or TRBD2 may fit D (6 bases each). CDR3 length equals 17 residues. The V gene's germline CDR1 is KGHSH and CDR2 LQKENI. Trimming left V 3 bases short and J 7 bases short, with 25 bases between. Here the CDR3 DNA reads TGTGCCAGCTCACCTCGGGGGTCGAACAGGGAACAGGGAGAGCAGTACTTC. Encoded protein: CASSPRGSNREQGEQYF.

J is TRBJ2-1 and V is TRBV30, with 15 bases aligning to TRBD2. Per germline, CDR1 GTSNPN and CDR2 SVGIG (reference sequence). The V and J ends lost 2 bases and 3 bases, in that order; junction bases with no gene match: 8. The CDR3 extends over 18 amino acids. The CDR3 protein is CAWSPGLAGGGGYNEQFF. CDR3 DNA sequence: TGTGCCTGGAGTCCGGGACTAGCGGGAGGAGGGGGCTACAATGAGCAGTTCTTC.

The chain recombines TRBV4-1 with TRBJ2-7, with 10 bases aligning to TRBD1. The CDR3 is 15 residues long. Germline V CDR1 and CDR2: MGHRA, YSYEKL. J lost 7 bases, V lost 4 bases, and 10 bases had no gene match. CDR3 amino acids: CASSLRDRGSEEQYF. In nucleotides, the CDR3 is TGCGCCAGCAGCCTTCGGGACAGGGGTAGTGAAGAGCAGTACTTC.

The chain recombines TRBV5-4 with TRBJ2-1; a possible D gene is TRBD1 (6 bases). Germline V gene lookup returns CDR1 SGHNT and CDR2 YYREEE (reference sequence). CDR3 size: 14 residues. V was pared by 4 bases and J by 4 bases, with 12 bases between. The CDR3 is CASSPERGYNEQFF. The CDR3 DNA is TGTGCCAGCAGCCCTGAGAGGGGGTACAATGAGCAGTTCTTC.

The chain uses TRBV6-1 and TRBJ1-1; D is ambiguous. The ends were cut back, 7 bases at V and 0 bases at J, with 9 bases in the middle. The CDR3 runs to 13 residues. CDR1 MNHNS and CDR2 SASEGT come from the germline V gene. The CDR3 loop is CASKFTVNTEAFF. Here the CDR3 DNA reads TGTGCCAGCAAGTTTACCGTGAACACTGAAGCTTTCTTT.

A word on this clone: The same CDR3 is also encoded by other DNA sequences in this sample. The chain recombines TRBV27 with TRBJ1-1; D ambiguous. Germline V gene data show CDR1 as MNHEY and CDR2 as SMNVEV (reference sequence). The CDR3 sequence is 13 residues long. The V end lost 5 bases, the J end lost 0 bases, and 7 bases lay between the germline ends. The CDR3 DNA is TGTGCCAGCAGTCTCGGGTTGAACACTGAAGCTTTCTTT. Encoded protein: CASSLGLNTEAFF.

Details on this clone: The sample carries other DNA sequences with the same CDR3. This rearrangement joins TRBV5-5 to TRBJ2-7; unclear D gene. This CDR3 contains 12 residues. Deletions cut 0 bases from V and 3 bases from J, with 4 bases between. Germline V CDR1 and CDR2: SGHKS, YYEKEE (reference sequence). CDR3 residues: CASSLGGYEQYF. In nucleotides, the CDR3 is TGTGCCAGCAGCTTGGGAGGCTACGAGCAGTACTTC.

As DNA, the CDR3 is TGTGCCAGCAGCGGTGAAGTTACTTATCTGCATACGCAGTATTTT. Encoded protein: CASSGEVTYLHTQYF. The V gene is TRBV7-9, the J gene TRBJ2-3, with D unresolved. V lost 5 bases, J lost 7 bases, and 19 bases lay in between. This CDR3 is built from 15 residues. In germline, CDR1 is SEHNR, CDR2 FQNEAQ (reference sequence).

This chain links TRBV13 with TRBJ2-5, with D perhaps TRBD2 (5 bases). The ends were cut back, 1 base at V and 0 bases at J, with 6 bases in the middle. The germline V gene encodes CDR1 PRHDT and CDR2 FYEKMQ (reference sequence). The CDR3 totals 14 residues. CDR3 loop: CASSLAGNQETQYF. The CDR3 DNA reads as TGTGCCAGCAGCTTAGCGGGGAACCAAGAGACCCAGTACTTC.

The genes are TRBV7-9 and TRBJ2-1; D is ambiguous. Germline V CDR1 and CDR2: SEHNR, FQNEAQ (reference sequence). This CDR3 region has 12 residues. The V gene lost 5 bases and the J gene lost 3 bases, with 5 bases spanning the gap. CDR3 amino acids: CASSQNYNEQFF. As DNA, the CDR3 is TGTGCCAGCAGCCAAAACTACAATGAGCAGTTCTTC. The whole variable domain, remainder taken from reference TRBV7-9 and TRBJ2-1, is DTGVSQNPRHKITKRGQNVTFRCDPISEHNRLYWYRQTLGQGPEFLTYFQNEAQLEKSRLLSDRFSAERPKGSFSTLEIQRTEQGDSAMYLCASSQNYNEQFFGPGTRLTVL.

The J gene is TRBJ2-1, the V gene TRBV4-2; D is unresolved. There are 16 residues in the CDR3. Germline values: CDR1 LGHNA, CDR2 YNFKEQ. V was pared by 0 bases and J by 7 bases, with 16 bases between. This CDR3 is CASSQDRLRPDNEQFF. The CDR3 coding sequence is TGTGCCAGCAGCCAAGATCGATTAAGACCAGATAATGAGCAGTTCTTC.

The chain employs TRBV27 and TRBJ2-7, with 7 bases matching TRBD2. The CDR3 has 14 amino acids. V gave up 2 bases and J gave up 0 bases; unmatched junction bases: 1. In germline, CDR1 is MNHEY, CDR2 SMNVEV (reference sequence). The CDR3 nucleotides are TGTGCCAGCAGTTTAGCGGGAGTCTCCTACGAGCAGTACTTC. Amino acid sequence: CASSLAGVSYEQYF.

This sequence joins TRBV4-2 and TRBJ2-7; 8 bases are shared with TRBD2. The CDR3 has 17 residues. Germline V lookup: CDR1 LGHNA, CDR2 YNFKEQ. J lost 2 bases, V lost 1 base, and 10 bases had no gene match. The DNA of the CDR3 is TGTGCCAGCAGCCAAGGTGACGTAGCGGGGAACGCCTACGAGCAGTACTTC. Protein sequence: CASSQGDVAGNAYEQYF.

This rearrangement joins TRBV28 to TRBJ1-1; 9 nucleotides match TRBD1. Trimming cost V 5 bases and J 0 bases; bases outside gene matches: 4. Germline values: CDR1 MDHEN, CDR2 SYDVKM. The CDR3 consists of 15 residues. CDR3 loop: CASSLGTGLNTEAFF. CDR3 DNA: TGTGCCAGCAGTCTGGGGACAGGGCTGAACACTGAAGCTTTCTTT.

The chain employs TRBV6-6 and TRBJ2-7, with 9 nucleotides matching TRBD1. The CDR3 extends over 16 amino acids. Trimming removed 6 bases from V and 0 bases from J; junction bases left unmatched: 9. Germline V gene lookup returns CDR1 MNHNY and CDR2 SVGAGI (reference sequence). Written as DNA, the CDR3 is TGTGCCAGCAGATGGACAGGGGTCCCATCCTCCTACGAGCAGTACTTC. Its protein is CASRWTGVPSSYEQYF.

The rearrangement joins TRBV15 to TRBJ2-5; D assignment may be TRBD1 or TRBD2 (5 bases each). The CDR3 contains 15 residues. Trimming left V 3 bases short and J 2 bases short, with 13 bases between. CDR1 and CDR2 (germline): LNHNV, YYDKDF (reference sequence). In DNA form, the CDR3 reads TGTGCCACCAGCAGTGGGGGAAGTGGGCAAGAGACCCAGTACTTC. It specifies CATSSGGSGQETQYF.

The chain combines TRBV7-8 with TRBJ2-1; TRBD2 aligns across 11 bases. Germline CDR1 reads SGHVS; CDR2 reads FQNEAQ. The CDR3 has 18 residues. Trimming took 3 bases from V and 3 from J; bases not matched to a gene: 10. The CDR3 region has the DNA TGTGCCAGCAGCTTCTCGGAGGGACTAGCGGAGTTCTACAATGAGCAGTTCTTC. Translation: CASSFSEGLAEFYNEQFF.

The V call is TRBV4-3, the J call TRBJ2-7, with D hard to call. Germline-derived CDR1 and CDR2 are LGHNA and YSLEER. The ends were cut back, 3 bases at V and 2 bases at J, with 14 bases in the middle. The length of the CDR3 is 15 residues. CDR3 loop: CASSQTPQFTYEQYF. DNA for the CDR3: TGCGCCAGCAGCCAGACCCCACAGTTTACCTACGAGCAGTACTTC.

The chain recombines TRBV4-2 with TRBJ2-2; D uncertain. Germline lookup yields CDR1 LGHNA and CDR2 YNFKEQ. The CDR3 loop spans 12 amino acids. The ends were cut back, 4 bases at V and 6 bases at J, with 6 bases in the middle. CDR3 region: CASSPNAGELFF. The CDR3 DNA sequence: TGTGCCAGCAGCCCTAATGCCGGGGAGCTGTTTTTT.

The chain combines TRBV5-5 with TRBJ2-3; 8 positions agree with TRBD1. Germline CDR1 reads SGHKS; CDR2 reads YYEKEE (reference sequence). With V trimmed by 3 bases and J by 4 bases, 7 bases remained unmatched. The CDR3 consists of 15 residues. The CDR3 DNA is TGTGCCAGCAGCTCGGACAGGGCCAGGTCAGATACGCAGTATTTT. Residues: CASSSDRARSDTQYF.

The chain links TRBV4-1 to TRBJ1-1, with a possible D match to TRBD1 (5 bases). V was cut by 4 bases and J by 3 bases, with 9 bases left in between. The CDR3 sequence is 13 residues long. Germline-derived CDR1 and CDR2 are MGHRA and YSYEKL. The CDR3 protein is CASSRQGDTEAFF. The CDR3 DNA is TGCGCCAGCAGCCGGCAGGGCGACACTGAAGCTTTCTTT.

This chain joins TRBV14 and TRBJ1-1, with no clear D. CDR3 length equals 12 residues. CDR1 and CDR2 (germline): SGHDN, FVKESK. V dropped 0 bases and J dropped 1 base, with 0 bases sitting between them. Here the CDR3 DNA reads TGTGCCAGCAGCCAAGAGAACACTGAAGCTTTCTTT. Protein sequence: CASSQENTEAFF.

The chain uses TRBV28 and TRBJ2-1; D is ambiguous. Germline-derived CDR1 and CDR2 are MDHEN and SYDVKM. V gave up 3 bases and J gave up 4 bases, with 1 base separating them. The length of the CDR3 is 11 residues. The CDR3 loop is CASSLYNEQFF. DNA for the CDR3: TGTGCCAGCAGTTTGTACAATGAGCAGTTCTTC.

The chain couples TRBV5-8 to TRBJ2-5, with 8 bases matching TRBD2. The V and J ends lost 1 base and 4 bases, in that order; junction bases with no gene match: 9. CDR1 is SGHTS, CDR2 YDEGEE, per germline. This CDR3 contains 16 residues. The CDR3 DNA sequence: TGTGCCAGCAGCTTGAGGGAGAGCGGGAGAAGAGAGACCCAGTACTTC. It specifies CASSLRESGRRETQYF.

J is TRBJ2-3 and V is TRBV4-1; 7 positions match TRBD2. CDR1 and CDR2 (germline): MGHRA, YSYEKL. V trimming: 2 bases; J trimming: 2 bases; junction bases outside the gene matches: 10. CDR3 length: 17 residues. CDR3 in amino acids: CASSQRSRTSSTDTQYF. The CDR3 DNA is TGCGCCAGCAGCCAACGCTCACGGACTAGTTCCACAGATACGCAGTATTTT.

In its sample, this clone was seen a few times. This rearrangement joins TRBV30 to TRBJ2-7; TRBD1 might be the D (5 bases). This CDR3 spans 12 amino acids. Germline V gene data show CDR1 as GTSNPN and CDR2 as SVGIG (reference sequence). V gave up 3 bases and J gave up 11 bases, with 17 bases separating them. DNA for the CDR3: TGTGCCTGGAGCGTTGACCGGACAATCAAGTACTTC. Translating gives CAWSVDRTIKYF.

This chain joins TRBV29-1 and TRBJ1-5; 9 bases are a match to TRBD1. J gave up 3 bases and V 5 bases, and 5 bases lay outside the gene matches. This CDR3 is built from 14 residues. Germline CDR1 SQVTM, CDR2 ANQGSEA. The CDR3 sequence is CSVLTGGANQPQHF. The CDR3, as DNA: TGCAGCGTTCTGACAGGGGGTGCCAATCAGCCCCAGCATTTT.

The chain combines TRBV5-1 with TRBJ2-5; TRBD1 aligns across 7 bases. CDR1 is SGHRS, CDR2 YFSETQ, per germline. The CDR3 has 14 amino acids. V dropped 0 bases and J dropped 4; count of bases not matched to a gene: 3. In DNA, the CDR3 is TGCGCCAGCAGCTTGGCACGACAGGGAGAGACCCAGTACTTC. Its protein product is CASSLARQGETQYF.

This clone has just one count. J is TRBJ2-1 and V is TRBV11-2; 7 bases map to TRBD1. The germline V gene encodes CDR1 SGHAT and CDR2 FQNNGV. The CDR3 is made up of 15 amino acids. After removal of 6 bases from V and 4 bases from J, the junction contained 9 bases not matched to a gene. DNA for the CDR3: TGTGCCAGCAGGCTGGGGGACAGCATATACAATGAGCAGTTCTTC. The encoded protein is CASRLGDSIYNEQFF.

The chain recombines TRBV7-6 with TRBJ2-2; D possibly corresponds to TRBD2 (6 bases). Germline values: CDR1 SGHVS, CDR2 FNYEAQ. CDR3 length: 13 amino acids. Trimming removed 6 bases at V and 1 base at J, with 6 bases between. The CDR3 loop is CASRGGNTGELFF. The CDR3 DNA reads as TGTGCCAGCAGGGGGGGGAACACCGGGGAGCTGTTTTTT.

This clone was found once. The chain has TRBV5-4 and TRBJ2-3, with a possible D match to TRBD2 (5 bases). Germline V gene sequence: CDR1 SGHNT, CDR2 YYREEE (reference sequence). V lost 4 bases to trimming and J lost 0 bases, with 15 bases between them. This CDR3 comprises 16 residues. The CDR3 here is CASSPSLGGSTDTQYF. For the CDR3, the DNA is TGTGCCAGCAGCCCTAGTCTAGGCGGGAGCACAGATACGCAGTATTTT.